This T cell receptor beta chain was recovered during a study of T cell repertoires in cytomegalovirus infection. In its sample, this clonotype was seen many times. The CDR3 sequence is 14 residues long. In germline, CDR1 is WSHSY, CDR2 SAAADI. With 3 bases removed from V and 1 base from J, the gap between germline ends came to 9 bases. Using its own MiXCR run on the reads, TCRdb lists one record per CDR3 protein. The table shows approximately 500,000 distinct CDR3 sequences, with 10% to 12% occurring only once. This chain joins TRBV10-2 and TRBJ1-1, with TRBD1 as a possible D gene (6 bases). The source material was PBMCs. The TCR comes from a human donor in good health (CMV status not recorded). Some clones in this sample may be carry-over from other donors' samples. This CDR3 reads CASSEVQGNTEAFF. Here the CDR3 DNA reads TGCGCCAGCAGTGAAGTACAGGGGAACACTGAAGCTTTCTTT.